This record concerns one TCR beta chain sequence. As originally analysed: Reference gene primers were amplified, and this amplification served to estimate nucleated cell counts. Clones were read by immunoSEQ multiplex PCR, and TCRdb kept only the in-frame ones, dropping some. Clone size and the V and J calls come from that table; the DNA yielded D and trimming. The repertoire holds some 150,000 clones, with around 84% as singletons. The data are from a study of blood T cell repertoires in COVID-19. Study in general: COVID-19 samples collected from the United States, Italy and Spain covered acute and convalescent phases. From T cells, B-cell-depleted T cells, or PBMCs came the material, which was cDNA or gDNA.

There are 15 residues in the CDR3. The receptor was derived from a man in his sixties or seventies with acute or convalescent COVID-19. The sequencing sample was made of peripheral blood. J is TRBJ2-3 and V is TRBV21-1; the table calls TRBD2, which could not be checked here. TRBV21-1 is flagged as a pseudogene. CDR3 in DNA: TGTGCCAGCAGCACGCGGGAGGGCCTCACAGATACGCAGTATTTT. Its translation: CASSTREGLTDTQYF.